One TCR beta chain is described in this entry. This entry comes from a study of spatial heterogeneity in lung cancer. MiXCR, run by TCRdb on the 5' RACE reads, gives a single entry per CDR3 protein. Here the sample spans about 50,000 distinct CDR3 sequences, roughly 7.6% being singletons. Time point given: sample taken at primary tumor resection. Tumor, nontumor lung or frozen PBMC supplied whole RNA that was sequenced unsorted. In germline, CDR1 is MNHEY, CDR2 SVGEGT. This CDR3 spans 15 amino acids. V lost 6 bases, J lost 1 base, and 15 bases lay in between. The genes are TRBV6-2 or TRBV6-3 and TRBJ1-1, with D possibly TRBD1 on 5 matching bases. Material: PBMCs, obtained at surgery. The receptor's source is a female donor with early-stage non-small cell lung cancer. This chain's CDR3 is CASRHSGGTNTEAFF. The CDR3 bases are TGTGCCAGCAGGCACAGCGGAGGGACGAACACTGAAGCTTTCTTT.